This TCR beta chain was sequenced for a study of blood T cell repertoires in COVID-19. Sequenced by immunoSEQ multiplex PCR; TCRdb stores in-frame clones only, minus some. Among fewer than 450,000 clones listed, about 90% were seen once. Participants had their cohort set by participant-reported clinical history. Sequencing was done on a sample of PBMCs or T cells enriched from blood (not recorded which). The origin of this receptor is a woman aged 25 to 39 who had recovered from COVID-19.

The CDR3 protein is CASSANRGQPQHF. The CDR3 DNA follows: TGTGCCAGTAGTGCCAACAGGGGCCAGCCCCAGCATTTT. The chain combines TRBV19 with TRBJ1-5, with 7 bases fitting TRBD1. Germline CDR1 LNHDA, CDR2 SQIVND (reference sequence). The CDR3 is made up of 13 amino acids. With V trimmed by 5 bases and J by 7 bases, 5 bases remained unmatched.